This passage covers 27 T cell receptor beta chains from one sample sequenced in a study of neoadjuvant anti-PD-1 for oral cavity cancer. Sequenced by immunoSEQ multiplex PCR; TCRdb stores in-frame clones only, minus some. The data contain 4,500 to 6,500 clones, around 50% of them seen just once; the ten biggest clones take up around 7.8%. As to time point: after neoadjuvant nivolumab, at surgical resection. The specimen comprised tumor tissue, sampled after nivolumab (anti-PD-1) treatment. The receptors here all came from a person aged 35 to 85 with oral cavity squamous cell carcinoma.

The rearrangement uses TRBV7-3 and TRBJ2-7; TRBD1 matches 10 bases. Germline V lookup: CDR1 SGHTA, CDR2 FQGTGA. With 11 bases clipped from V and 4 bases from J, the junction kept 8 bases outside the gene matches. CDR3 size: 13 residues. CDR3 nucleotide sequence: TGTGCCGGGACAGGGGACCCTTGGTACGAGCAGTACTTC. This codes for CAGTGDPWYEQYF.

Worth noting for this clone: This specimen includes other DNA sequences encoding the same CDR3. This rearrangement joins TRBV9 to TRBJ2-6; 7 bases are shared with TRBD1. V lost 4 bases and J lost 3; bases outside the gene matches: 13. Looked up from germline, CDR1 is SGDLS and CDR2 is YYNGEE. The CDR3 extends over 18 amino acids. The CDR3 nucleotides are TGTGCCAGCAGCTACCGGGACAGAGGGAATAGTGGGGCCAACGTCCTGACTTTC. This codes for CASSYRDRGNSGANVLTF.

The CDR3 reads CASSPTRTAANEQYF. In DNA, the CDR3 is TGTGCCAGCAGTCCTACTAGGACTGCAGCCAACGAGCAGTACTTC. This rearrangement joins TRBV2 to TRBJ2-7, with a weak D call TRBD2 (5 bases). Trimming removed 5 bases at V and 5 bases at J, with 19 bases between. Germline CDR1 SNHLY, CDR2 FYNNEI. The length of the CDR3 is 15 residues.

This clone was seen more than once but under ten times. V usage is TRBV5-1 and J usage is TRBJ2-3; D gene unclear. The V gene lost 0 bases and the J gene lost 3 bases, with 2 bases spanning the gap. The germline CDR1 and CDR2 sequences are SGHRS and YFSETQ. CDR3 length equals 12 residues. CDR3 bases: TGCGCCAGCAGCTTGGAGACAGATACGCAGTATTTT. Translated: CASSLETDTQYF. The full variable domain, its missing parts supplied by reference TRBV5-1 and TRBJ2-3, is KAGVTQTPRYLIKTRGQQVTLSCSPISGHRSVSWYQQTPGQGLQFLFEYFSETQRNKGNFPGRFSGRQFSNSRSEMNVSTLELGDSALYLCASSLETDTQYFGPGTRLTVL.

As regards this clone: A read error may produce the germline difference seen at one junction end. The V call is TRBV10-2, the J call TRBJ2-7, with TRBD2 matching 11 bases. The CDR3 runs 15 residues. Germline lookup yields CDR1 WSHSY and CDR2 SAAADI. The chain's CDR3 is CASTLTSGTSDEQYF. Written as DNA, the CDR3 is TGCGCCAGCACCCTGACTAGCGGGACCTCCGACGAGCAGTACTTC.

The CDR3 sequence: CASSLRRTGLNSPLHF. The DNA for the CDR3 is TGTGCCAGCAGCTTGAGGCGGACAGGGTTGAATTCACCCCTCCACTTT. This rearrangement joins TRBV5-6 to TRBJ1-6, with 8 bases identical to TRBD1. J lost 7 bases, V lost 1 base, and 7 bases had no gene match. Germline V gene lookup returns CDR1 SGHDT and CDR2 YYEEEE. This CDR3 is 16 amino acids long.

The CDR3 DNA reads TGCGCCAGCAGTGAGAGAGGGGGGCGCAGCGTGGGGCAGTACTTC. This gives the protein CASSERGGRSVGQYF. The chain combines TRBV10-1 with TRBJ2-7; D is possibly TRBD1 or TRBD2 (6 bases each). Germline CDR1 and CDR2: WNHNN and SYGVQD (reference sequence). Deletions cut 2 bases from V and 9 bases from J, with 20 bases between. The CDR3 extends over 15 amino acids.

This sequence joins TRBV23-1 and TRBJ2-5, with TRBD1 matching 11 bases. TRBV23-1 is an open reading frame, and its role is uncertain. The CDR3 covers 18 residues. J lost 2 bases, V lost 1 base, and 9 bases had no gene match. DNA of the CDR3: TGCGCCAGCAGTCAATACCTGGACAGGGGGCACCCTCAAGAGACCCAGTACTTC. Amino acids: CASSQYLDRGHPQETQYF.

This clone was seen only once. This sequence joins TRBV5-1 and TRBJ2-3, with 15 bases matching TRBD2. With 7 bases clipped from V and 14 bases from J, the junction kept 11 bases outside the gene matches. Germline V gene sequence: CDR1 SGHRS, CDR2 YFSETQ. The CDR3 is made up of 14 amino acids. The CDR3 reads CASGLGLAGGPPYF. The CDR3 DNA sequence: TGCGCCAGCGGTCTTGGACTAGCGGGAGGGCCTCCGTATTTT.

The rearrangement uses TRBV12-5 and TRBJ1-5; D is undetermined. The CDR3 is 16 amino acids. CDR1 is LGHNT and CDR2 is FRNRAP in the germline V gene. The ends were cut back, 0 bases at V and 6 bases at J, with 15 bases in the middle. The CDR3 spells CASGLVGFGNVQPQHF. CDR3 DNA sequence: TGTGCTAGTGGTTTGGTAGGATTCGGAAACGTTCAGCCCCAGCATTTT.

The rearrangement uses TRBV5-4 and TRBJ2-7; 7 bases are a match to TRBD2. Per germline, CDR1 SGHNT and CDR2 YYREEE (reference sequence). The V and J ends lost 4 bases and 1 base, in that order; junction bases with no gene match: 5. CDR3 size: 14 residues. The CDR3 here is CASSTVGGSYEQYF. DNA of the CDR3: TGTGCCAGCAGCACGGTCGGGGGGTCCTACGAGCAGTACTTC.

The chain joins TRBV29-1 to TRBJ1-2; no clear D. Trimming left V 4 bases short and J 5 bases short, with 11 bases between. CDR3 length: 12 residues. Germline V gene sequence: CDR1 SQVTM, CDR2 ANQGSEA. CDR3: CSVAQRPYGYTF. The DNA of the CDR3 is TGCAGCGTTGCACAGAGACCTTATGGCTACACCTTC.

V is TRBV15 and J is TRBJ1-5; D unresolved. The CDR3 runs 15 residues. V dropped 2 bases and J dropped 3 bases, with 11 bases sitting between them. Germline V gene data show CDR1 as LNHNV and CDR2 as YYDKDF (reference sequence). CDR3 residues: CATSRPPLYNQPQHF. The CDR3 nucleotides are TGTGCCACCAGCAGACCGCCCCTGTACAATCAGCCCCAGCATTTT.

V usage is TRBV7-8 and J usage is TRBJ2-1, with D tentatively TRBD2 (6 bases). Trimming took off 1 base at V and 7 bases at J, with 23 bases between the two ends. The CDR3 totals 18 residues. Germline CDR1 SGHVS, CDR2 FQNEAQ. CDR3 sequence reads: CASSLGGVATRRENEQFF. For the CDR3, the DNA is TGTGCCAGCAGCTTAGGGGGGGTAGCGACCCGAAGGGAGAATGAGCAGTTCTTC.

The rearrangement uses TRBV6-1 and TRBJ1-5; D is unresolved. CDR3 length: 13 residues. Trimming stripped 11 bases from V and 1 base from J, with 12 bases between. The germline V gene encodes CDR1 MNHNS and CDR2 SASEGT. CDR3 sequence reads: CAARGGSNQPQHF. CDR3 nucleotides: TGTGCCGCCCGGGGTGGGAGCAATCAGCCCCAGCATTTT.

V usage is TRBV10-3 and J usage is TRBJ2-7; D uncertain. The CDR3 has 11 amino acids. The germline gives CDR1 ENHRY, CDR2 SYGVKD. V was clipped by 8 bases and J by 6 bases, with 11 bases between them. CDR3 sequence reads: CAIGPRREQYF. The DNA for the CDR3 is TGTGCCATCGGACCTCGACGCGAGCAGTACTTC.

There are a few counts of this clone. J is TRBJ2-7 and V is TRBV18, with D possibly being TRBD1 or TRBD2 (5 bases each). This CDR3 is built from 15 residues. Germline loops: CDR1 KGHSH, CDR2 LQKENI. Trimming removed 4 bases at V and 4 bases at J, with 17 bases between. As DNA, the CDR3 is TGTGCCAGCTCACTCGGGACGGGGTCAGCTTACGAGCAGTACTTC. This encodes CASSLGTGSAYEQYF.

This clone was observed a single time. This sequence joins TRBV9 and TRBJ2-1; TRBD2 matches 10 bases. After removal of 2 bases from V and 2 bases from J, the junction contained 1 base not matched to a gene. Germline-derived CDR1 and CDR2 are SGDLS and YYNGEE. The CDR3 is made up of 15 amino acids. The CDR3: CASSVLAGAYNEQFF. CDR3 nucleotide sequence: TGTGCCAGCAGCGTCCTAGCGGGGGCCTACAATGAGCAGTTCTTC.

This clone was detected only a few times. This chain connects TRBV7-2 to TRBJ2-2; the D is unclear. Trimming removed 1 base from V and 5 bases from J, with 5 bases in between. This CDR3 contains 13 residues. Looked up from germline, CDR1 is SGHTA and CDR2 is FQGNSA. CDR3 DNA sequence: TGTGCCAGCAGCTTAGATGTAACCGGGGAGCTGTTTTTT. It translates to CASSLDVTGELFF.

The chain carries TRBV28 and TRBJ2-7; possible D gene TRBD2, 7 bases. The V gene lost 6 bases and the J gene lost 0 bases, with 15 bases spanning the gap. The CDR3 length is 15 residues. The germline gives CDR1 MDHEN, CDR2 SYDVKM. In DNA form, the CDR3 reads TGTGCCAGCAGACCCCGGGGGGCATTCTCCTACGAGCAGTACTTC. This codes for CASRPRGAFSYEQYF.

The chain employs TRBV7-2 and TRBJ1-5, with 8 bases lining up with TRBD1. Trimming removed 4 bases from V and 5 bases from J; junction bases left unmatched: 13. The germline V gene encodes CDR1 SGHTA and CDR2 FQGNSA. The CDR3 loop spans 17 amino acids. CDR3 coding DNA: TGTGCCAGCAGCTCCTTGAGGACAGGGTCGGGTGATCAGCCCCAGCATTTT. This gives the protein CASSSLRTGSGDQPQHF.

Here the CDR3 DNA reads TGTGCCTGGCACTGGGAGACAGGGAAAGCTTTCTTT. Translation gives CAWHWETGKAFF. This chain connects TRBV30 to TRBJ1-1; TRBD1 agrees at 7 bases. V shed 5 bases and J 9 bases; nucleotides not matched to a gene: 9. The CDR3 is made up of 12 amino acids. CDR1 is GTSNPN and CDR2 is SVGIG in the germline V gene (reference sequence). Together with reference TRBV30 and TRBJ1-1, the CDR3 gives the full variable domain: SQTIHQWPATLVQPVGSPLSLECTVEGTSNPNLYWYRQAAGRGLQLLFYSVGIGQISSEVPQNLSASRPQDRQFILSSKKLLLSDSGFYLCAWHWETGKAFFGQGTRLTVV.

This chain connects TRBV6-1 to TRBJ1-3; D perhaps matches TRBD1 (5 bases). Germline V gives CDR1 MNHNS, CDR2 SASEGT. Trimming took 6 bases from V and 3 from J, leaving 9 bases between them. CDR3 length: 13 amino acids. CDR3 region: CASRSGNGNTIYF. CDR3 DNA sequence: TGTGCCAGCAGGTCAGGGAATGGAAACACCATATATTTT.

The rearrangement joins TRBV11-2 to TRBJ2-1; 15 bases map to TRBD2. Germline CDR1 is SGHAT and CDR2 is FQNNGV. This CDR3 has 19 residues. Trimming cost V 3 bases and J 0 bases; bases outside gene matches: 6. This CDR3 is CASSFGLAGGLSSYNEQFF. CDR3 nucleotide sequence: TGTGCCAGCAGCTTCGGACTAGCGGGAGGGCTTAGCTCCTACAATGAGCAGTTCTTC.

This rearrangement joins TRBV11-2 to TRBJ2-1, with D tentatively TRBD2 (6 bases). In germline, CDR1 is SGHAT, CDR2 FQNNGV. The CDR3 loop spans 17 amino acids. V shed 0 bases and J shed 6 bases, with 18 bases lying between them. CDR3 coding DNA: TGTGCCAGCAGCTTAGATACCGCCCTAGCGTTTGTCAATGAGCAGTTCTTC. It is translated as CASSLDTALAFVNEQFF.

The J gene is TRBJ2-3, the V gene TRBV15; D is tentatively TRBD1 or TRBD2 (5 bases each). Trimming stripped 5 bases from V and 2 bases from J, with 8 bases between. The germline gives CDR1 LNHNV, CDR2 YYDKDF (reference sequence). The length of the CDR3 is 13 residues. In DNA, the CDR3 is TGTGCCACCAGCCTCGGGACCACAGATACGCAGTATTTT. It specifies CATSLGTTDTQYF. Drawing the rest from reference TRBV15 and TRBJ2-3, the complete variable domain is DAMVIQNPRYQVTQFGKPVTLSCSQTLNHNVMYWYQQKSSQAPKLLFHYYDKDFNNEADTPDNFQSRRPNTSFCFLDIRSPGLGDTAMYLCATSLGTTDTQYFGPGTRLTVL.

This clone was detected only a few times. The chain recombines TRBV9 with TRBJ2-3; no definite D call. Trimming shortened V by 3 bases and J by 4 bases, and 9 bases separated the two germline ends. The CDR3 loop spans 13 amino acids. CDR1 is SGDLS and CDR2 is YYNGEE in the germline V gene. The CDR3 is CASSAQGPDTQYF. CDR3 DNA sequence: TGTGCCAGCAGCGCCCAAGGGCCAGATACGCAGTATTTT.